This TCR beta chain was sequenced for a study of neurological immune-mediated disorders. V lost 5 bases, J lost 0 bases, and 11 bases lay in between. Germline lookup yields CDR1 SGHRS and CDR2 YFSETQ. CDR3 length: 14 amino acids. Via MiXCR, TCRdb re-called the 5' RACE reads, giving one row per CDR3 protein. Among approximately 32,000 distinct CDR3 sequences listed, over 12% were seen once. Healthy control samples came from blood bank volunteers in Maryland, USA. Sequenced material: PBMCs. The source of this sequence is a man aged 65 to 85 in good health. The chain couples TRBV5-1 to TRBJ1-1; D may be TRBD1 (6 bases). CDR3 DNA: TGCGCCAGCAGTGATCAGGGGATGAACACTGAAGCTTTCTTT. It encodes CASSDQGMNTEAFF.